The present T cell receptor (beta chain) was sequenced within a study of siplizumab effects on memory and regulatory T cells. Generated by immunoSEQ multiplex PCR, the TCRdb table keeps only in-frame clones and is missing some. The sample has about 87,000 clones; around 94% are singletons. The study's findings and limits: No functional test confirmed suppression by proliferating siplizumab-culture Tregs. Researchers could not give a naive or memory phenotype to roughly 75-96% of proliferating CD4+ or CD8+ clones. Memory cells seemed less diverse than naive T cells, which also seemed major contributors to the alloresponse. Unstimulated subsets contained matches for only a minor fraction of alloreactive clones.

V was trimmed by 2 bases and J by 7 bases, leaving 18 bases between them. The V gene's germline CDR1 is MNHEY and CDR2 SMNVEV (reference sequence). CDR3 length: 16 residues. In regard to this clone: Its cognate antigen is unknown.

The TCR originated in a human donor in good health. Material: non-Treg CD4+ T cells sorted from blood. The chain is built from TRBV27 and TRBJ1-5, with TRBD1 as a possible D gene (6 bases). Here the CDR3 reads CASSLGQGFGIQPQHF. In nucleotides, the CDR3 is TGTGCCAGCAGTTTAGGGCAGGGGTTCGGAATCCAGCCCCAGCATTTT.